A single T cell receptor (beta chain) is shown here with its context. The data derive from a study of blood T cells in healthy people across ages. For the second PCR, which ran for about 6 to 12 cycles, a sample-barcoded 5' primer and a J-beta primer mix were used. MiXCR, run by TCRdb on the 5' RACE reads, gives a single entry per CDR3 protein. The sample lists about 830,000 distinct CDR3 sequences; approximately 65% were seen once. Trimming removed 0 bases at V and 1 base at J, with 7 bases between. The CDR3 has 14 residues. Germline V CDR1 and CDR2: LNHNV, YYDKDF (reference sequence). The V gene is TRBV15, the J gene TRBJ2-7; no reliable D call. This receptor was taken from a man aged 30-40 years in good health. Sequenced sample: blood. In DNA, the CDR3 is TGTGCCACCAGCAGAGATATAGCATCCTACGAGCAGTACTTC. It encodes CATSRDIASYEQYF.